Listed below are T cell receptor beta chains from one sample, sequenced in a study of blood T cell repertoires in COVID-19. Profiled with immunoSEQ multiplex PCR; TCRdb holds only in-frame clones, not every one. Of fewer than 250,000 clones listed, approximately 90% are singletons. Material: PBMCs or T cells enriched from blood (not recorded which). These receptors were collected from a woman aged 40 to 50 in a cohort exposed to, infected with or recovered from COVID-19 (not recorded which). CDR3s include the opening cysteine and the closing phenylalanine or tryptophan. D genes are given only for firm matches. A clone size is listed for some rows: how often the clone was seen (once, few, many), or a class if it is expanded.

TRBJ1-1 | TRBV10-1 | . | . | TGCGCCAGCAGTGAATCCCCAGAGAACACTGAAGCTTTCTTT | CASSESPENTEAFF
TRBJ2-7 | TRBV6-2/TRBV6-3 | . | . | TGTGCCAGCAGTTATAATCAGGGTAACTACTTC | CASSYNQGNYF
TRBJ2-7 | TRBV29-1 | . | . | TGCAGCGTTGTGGGGCAGGGACTCTTCGACGAGCAGTACTTC | CSVVGQGLFDEQYF
TRBJ1-1 | TRBV3-1/TRBV3-2 | . | . | TGTGCCAGCAGCCAGACAGTGAACACTGAAGCTTTCTTT | CASSQTVNTEAFF
TRBJ2-7 | TRBV14 | TRBD2 | . | TGTGCCAGCAGCGGTAGCGGGAGGGTCCACGAGCAGTACTTC | CASSGSGRVHEQYF
TRBJ1-5 | TRBV6-2/TRBV6-3 | . | . | TGTGCCAGCAGTCCCTATAGCAATCAGCCCCAGCATTTT | CASSPYSNQPQHF
TRBJ1-1 | TRBV12-3/TRBV12-4 | TRBD1 | once | TGTGCCAGCAGTTTATCAGGGGGCACTGAAGCTTTCTTT | CASSLSGGTEAFF
TRBJ1-5 | TRBV27 | . | . | TGTGCCAGCAGAGCACCAGGGGCTAGCAATCAGCCCCAGCATTTT | CASRAPGASNQPQHF
TRBJ2-2 | TRBV29-1 | . | . | TGCAGCGTTGAAGAGAAGAGGACGGGAAACACCGGGGAGCTGTTTTTT | CSVEEKRTGNTGELFF
TRBJ2-2 | TRBV4-1 | . | . | TGCGCCAGCAGCACCCGACATCCGAATACCGGGGAGCTGTTTTTT | CASSTRHPNTGELFF
TRBJ1-1 | TRBV2 | . | . | TGTGCCAGCAGAGAAGACAGATTGAACACTGAAGCTTTCTTT | CASREDRLNTEAFF
TRBJ2-7 | TRBV4-1 | TRBD2 | . | TGCGCCAGCAGCTTAGCGGGAGGCGAGCAGTACTTC | CASSLAGGEQYF
TRBJ1-2 | TRBV25-1 | . | . | TGTGCCAGCAGTGACCCGACTAACCCAGAAGTTTATTATGGCTACACCTTC | CASSDPTNPEVYYGYTF
TRBJ2-7 | TRBV23-1 | TRBD1 | . | TGCGCCAGCAGTCAACCTAAACAGGGGTTGTCTTGCGAGCAGTACTTC | CASSQPKQGLSCEQYF
TRBJ2-5 | TRBV14 | . | few | TGTGCCAGCAGCCAGGGTACAGGGCTGAGGAGAGAGACCCAGTACTTC | CASSQGTGLRRETQYF
TRBJ1-1 | TRBV6-5 | . | once | TGTGCCAGCTCCACCTGGGCGAGGGAAACTGAAGCTTTCTTT | CASSTWARETEAFF
TRBJ1-6 | TRBV5-4 | TRBD1 | . | TGTGCCAGCAGCCCGACCACAGGGGAAGGCTCACCCCTCCACTTT | CASSPTTGEGSPLHF
TRBJ1-2 | TRBV4-1 | TRBD1 | . | TGCGCCAGCAGCTCGACAGGGAGGTATGGCTACACCTTC | CASSSTGRYGYTF
TRBJ2-2 | TRBV5-1 | TRBD1 | once | TGCGCCAGCAGCCCCCAGGTGGACAGGGAGAACACCGGGGAGCTGTTTTTT | CASSPQVDRENTGELFF